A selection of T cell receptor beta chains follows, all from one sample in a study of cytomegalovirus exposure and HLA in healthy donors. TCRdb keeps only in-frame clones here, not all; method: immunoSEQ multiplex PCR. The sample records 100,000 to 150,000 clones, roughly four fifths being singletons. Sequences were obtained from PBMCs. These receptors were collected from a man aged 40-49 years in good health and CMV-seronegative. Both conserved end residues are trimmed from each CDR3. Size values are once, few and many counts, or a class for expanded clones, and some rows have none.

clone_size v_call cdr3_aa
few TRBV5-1 ASSLDSGRSETQY
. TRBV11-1 ASSAGWTGRTEAF
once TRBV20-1 SGTDYGYT
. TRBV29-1 SVERTGGVEQY
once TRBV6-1 ASSEDVGTASTFGYT
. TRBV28 ASTGGASGLRVSYEQY
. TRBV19 ASSSYRGYNQPQH
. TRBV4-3 ASSQGLHQPQH
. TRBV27 ASSFGGGDSLNTEAF
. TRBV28 ASSLRAGQKIRKAYEQY
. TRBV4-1 ASSQGQGPGANGLT
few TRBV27 ASSSPGAYNEQF
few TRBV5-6 ASSHSVGYT
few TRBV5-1 ASSWGTGAYYEQY
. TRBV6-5 ASSYKGPNTGELF
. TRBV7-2 ASSKGTSGGLNTGELF
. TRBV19 ASSIQGLYGYT
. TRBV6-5 ASAGLPNTGELF
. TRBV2 ASIPSGSSYNEQF
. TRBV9 ASSALRGTGGDDEQF
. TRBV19 ASSGGQIQPQH
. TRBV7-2 ASSGQSPLNTEAF
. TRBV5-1 ASSLLGQGETEAF
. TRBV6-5 ASSRLNSYEQY
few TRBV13 ASSLQSGYYGYT
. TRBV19 ASRNKQAERTEAF
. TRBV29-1 SVGAGEGNTEAF
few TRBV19 ASSVLAGVETQY
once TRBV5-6 ASSYRELFYEQY
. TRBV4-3 ASSQDSPASLAGGSYEQY
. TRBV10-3 AISEFGQGAYEQY
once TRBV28 ASSLSGDGYEAF
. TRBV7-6 ASSVRTSGEETQY
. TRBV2 ASRRTGSETQY
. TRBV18 ASSPIQGRDGYT
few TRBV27 ASSRRDRTYEQY
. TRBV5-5 ASSLELGLDGSSYNSPLH
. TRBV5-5 ASSWDRVGGIGTGNYGYT
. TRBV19 ASSIGDRGPYEQY
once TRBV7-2 ASSLDSLAIAYEQY
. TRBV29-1 SVDEGQGNSGANGLT
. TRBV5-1 ASSLNTGNTEAF
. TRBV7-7 ASSHRLAGASNTGELF
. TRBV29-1 SVGTDHYEQY
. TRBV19 ASKGADGWNQPQH
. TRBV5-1 ASSPGLADYEQY
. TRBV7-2 ASSVTSSGANGLT
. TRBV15 ATSRDRNYGYT
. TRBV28 ASSTPRGRGGYT
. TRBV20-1 SASSEAF
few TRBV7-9 ASSSSAHGNAEAF
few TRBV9 ASSAPIGGNEQF
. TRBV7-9 ASTTGTGKETQY
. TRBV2 ASSVSGGLSSEQY
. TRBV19 ASSIDRGTGKVSPQH
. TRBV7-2 ASSLGAGSYEQY
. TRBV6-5 ASSLIGVNTEAF